This T cell receptor (beta chain) was recorded in a study of cytomegalovirus exposure and HLA in healthy donors. The CDR3 runs 15 residues. CDR1 is SGHNT and CDR2 is YYREEE in the germline V gene (reference sequence). The PCR ran on 60 Vbeta and 13 Jbeta primers. Method: immunoSEQ multiplex PCR; TCRdb's copy keeps in-frame clones and lacks some. The profile shows 110,000 or so clones, over 65% of them singletons. General observations from the study: In a later analysis, across HLA loci, associated TCR counts were highest for DRB1, lowest for HLA-C. In a later analysis, specific HLA alleles were associated with 15,000 to 20,000 TCR beta sequences at a 0.05 false discovery rate. According to the study, 150 to 200 TCR beta chains were cytomegalovirus-associated. Using the classifier, cytomegalovirus status was reportedly diagnosed with high specificity and sensitivity.

Remarks on this clone: No antigen is known for it. At one end, the junction sequence differs from germline, possibly due to a read error.

The clonotype originates from a woman between 18 and 30 years old in good health and CMV-seronegative. Material: PBMCs. The rearrangement links TRBV5-4 to TRBJ2-7, with 7 bases aligning to TRBD2. In DNA, the CDR3 is TGTGCCAGCAGCTTAGGGCTAGCGGTCTCCTGCGAGCAGTACTTC. Amino acids: CASSLGLAVSCEQYF.